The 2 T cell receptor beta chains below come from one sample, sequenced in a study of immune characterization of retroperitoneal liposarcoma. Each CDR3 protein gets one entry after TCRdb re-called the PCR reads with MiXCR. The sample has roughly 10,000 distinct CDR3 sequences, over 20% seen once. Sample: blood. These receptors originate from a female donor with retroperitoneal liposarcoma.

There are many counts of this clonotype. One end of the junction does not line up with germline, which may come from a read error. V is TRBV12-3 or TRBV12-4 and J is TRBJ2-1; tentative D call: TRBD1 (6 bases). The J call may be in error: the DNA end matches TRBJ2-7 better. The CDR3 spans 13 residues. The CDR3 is CASSLATDREQYF. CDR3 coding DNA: TGTGCCAGCAGTCTAGCTACCGACAGGGAGCAGTACTTC.

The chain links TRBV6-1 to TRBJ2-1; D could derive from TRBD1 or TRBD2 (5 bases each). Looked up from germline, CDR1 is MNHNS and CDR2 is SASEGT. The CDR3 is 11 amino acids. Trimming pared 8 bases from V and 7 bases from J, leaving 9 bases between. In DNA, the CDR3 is TGTGCCAGCTCGTGGGGGAATGAGCAGTTCTTC. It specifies CASSWGNEQFF.